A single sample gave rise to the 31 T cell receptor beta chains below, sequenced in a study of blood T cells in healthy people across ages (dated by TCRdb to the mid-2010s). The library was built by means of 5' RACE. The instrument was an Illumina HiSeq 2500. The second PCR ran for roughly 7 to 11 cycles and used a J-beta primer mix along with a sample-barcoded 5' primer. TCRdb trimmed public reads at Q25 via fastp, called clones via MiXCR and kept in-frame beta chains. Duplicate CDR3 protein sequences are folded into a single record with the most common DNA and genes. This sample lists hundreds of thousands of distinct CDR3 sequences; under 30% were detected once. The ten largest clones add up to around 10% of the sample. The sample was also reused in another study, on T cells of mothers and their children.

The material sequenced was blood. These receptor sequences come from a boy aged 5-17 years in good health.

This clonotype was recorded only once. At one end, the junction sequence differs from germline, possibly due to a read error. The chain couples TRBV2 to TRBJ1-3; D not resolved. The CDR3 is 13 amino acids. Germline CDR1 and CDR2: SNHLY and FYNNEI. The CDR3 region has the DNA TGTGCCGGGCGAGCAGACTCTGAAAACACCATATATTTT. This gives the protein CAGRADSENTIYF.

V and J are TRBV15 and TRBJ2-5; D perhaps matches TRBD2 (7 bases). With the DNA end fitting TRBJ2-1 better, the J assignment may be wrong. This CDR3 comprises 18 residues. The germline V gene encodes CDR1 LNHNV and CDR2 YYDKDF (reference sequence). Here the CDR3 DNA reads TGTGCCACCAGCAGAGGGGGGGCGCAGCGGGGAATAAACAATGAGCAGTTCTTC. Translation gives CATSRGGAQRGINNEQFF.

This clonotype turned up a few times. DNA for the CDR3: TGTGCCAGCAGTTTTTTTGTGACAGGGGGCTTTCTTGCCCCAGATACGCAGTATTTT. Translation: CASSFFVTGGFLAPDTQYF. The V and J genes are TRBV28 and TRBJ2-3; 10 nucleotides agree with TRBD1. V shed 3 bases, J shed 4 bases, and the junction held 16 bases outside the gene matches. The germline V gene has CDR1 MDHEN and CDR2 SYDVKM. The CDR3 sequence is 19 residues long.

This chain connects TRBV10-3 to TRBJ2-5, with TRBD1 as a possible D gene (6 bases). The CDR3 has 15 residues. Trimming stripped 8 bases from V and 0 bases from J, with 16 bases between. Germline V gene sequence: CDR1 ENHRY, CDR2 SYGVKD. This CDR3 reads CAISLRTANQETQYF. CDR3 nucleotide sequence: TGTGCCATCTCGCTTCGGACAGCCAACCAAGAGACCCAGTACTTC.

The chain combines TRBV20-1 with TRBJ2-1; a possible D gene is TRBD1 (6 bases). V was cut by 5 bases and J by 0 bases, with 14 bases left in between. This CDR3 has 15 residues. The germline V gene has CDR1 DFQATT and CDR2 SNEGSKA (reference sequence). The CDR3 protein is CSAPREQGSYNEQFF. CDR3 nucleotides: TGCAGTGCTCCCCGAGAACAGGGCTCCTACAATGAGCAGTTCTTC.

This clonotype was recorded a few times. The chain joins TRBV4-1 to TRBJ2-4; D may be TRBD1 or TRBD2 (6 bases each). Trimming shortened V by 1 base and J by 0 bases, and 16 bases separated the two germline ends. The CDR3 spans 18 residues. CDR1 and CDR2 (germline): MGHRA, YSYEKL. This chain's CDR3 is CASSQGRQGREAKNIQYF. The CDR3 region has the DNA TGCGCCAGCAGCCAAGGTCGGCAGGGGCGGGAAGCCAAAAACATTCAGTACTTC.

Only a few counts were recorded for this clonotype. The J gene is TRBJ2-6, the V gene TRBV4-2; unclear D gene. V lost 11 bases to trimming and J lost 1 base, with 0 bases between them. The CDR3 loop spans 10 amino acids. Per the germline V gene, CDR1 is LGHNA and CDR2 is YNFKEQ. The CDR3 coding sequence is TGTGCCTCTGGGGCCAACGTCCTGACTTTC. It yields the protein CASGANVLTF.

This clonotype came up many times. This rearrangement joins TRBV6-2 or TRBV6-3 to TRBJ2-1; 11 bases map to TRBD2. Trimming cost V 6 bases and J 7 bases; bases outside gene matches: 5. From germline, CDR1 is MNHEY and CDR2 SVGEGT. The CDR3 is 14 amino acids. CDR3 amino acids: CASSPSGRRNEQFF. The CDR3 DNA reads TGTGCCAGCAGCCCTAGCGGGAGGAGGAATGAGCAGTTCTTC.

The CDR3 sequence is CASRGAIQETQYF. The CDR3 coding sequence is TGTGCCAGCCGGGGGGCAATTCAAGAGACCCAGTACTTC. The chain employs TRBV11-2 and TRBJ2-5; TRBD2 is a possible D gene (7 bases). With 8 bases removed from V and 2 bases from J, the gap between germline ends came to 12 bases. CDR3 length: 13 amino acids. Germline V gene lookup returns CDR1 SGHAT and CDR2 FQNNGV.

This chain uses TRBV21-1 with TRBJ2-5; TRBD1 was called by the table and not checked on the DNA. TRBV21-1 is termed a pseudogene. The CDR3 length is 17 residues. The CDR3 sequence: CASSKRGRQGPQETQYF. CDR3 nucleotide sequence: TGTGCCAGCAGCAAAAGAGGGAGACAGGGGCCGCAAGAGACCCAGTACTTC.

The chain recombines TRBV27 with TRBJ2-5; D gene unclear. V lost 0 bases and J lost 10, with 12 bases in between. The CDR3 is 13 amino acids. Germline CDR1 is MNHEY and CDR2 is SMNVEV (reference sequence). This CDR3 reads CASSLSTTQLQYF. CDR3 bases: TGTGCCAGCAGTTTATCCACAACCCAGCTCCAGTACTTC.

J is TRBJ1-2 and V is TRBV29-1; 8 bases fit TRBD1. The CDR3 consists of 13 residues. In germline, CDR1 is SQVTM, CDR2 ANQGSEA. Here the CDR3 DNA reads TGCAGTATGCGCAGGGGGCGAAAAGATGGCTACACCTTC. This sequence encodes CSMRRGRKDGYTF.

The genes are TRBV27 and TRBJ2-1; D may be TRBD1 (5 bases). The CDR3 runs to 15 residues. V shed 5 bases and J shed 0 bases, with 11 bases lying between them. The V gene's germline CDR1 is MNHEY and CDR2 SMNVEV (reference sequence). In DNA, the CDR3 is TGTGCCAGCAGTCTAGGACATACCTCCTACAATGAGCAGTTCTTC. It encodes CASSLGHTSYNEQFF.

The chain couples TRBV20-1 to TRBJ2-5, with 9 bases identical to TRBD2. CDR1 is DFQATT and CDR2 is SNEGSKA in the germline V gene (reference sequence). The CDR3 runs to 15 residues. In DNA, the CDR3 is TGCGGCGCTATCTCCAGCGGGAGGTTGGGGGAGACCCAGTACTTC. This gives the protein CGAISSGRLGETQYF.

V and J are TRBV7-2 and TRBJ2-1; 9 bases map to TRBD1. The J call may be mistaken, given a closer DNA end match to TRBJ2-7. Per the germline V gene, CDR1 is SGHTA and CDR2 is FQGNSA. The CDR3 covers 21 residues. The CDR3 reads CASSLAPFGQGSALSQDEQYF. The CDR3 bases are TGTGCCAGCAGCTTAGCTCCGTTTGGACAGGGGTCGGCCCTCAGCCAGGACGAGCAGTACTTC.

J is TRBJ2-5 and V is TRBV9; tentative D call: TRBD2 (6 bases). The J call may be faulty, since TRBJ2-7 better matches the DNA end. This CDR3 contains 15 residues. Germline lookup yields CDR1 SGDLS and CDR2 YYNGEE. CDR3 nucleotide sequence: TGTGCCAGCAGCGTAGGGACTATTGGGACCTACGAGCAGTACTTC. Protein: CASSVGTIGTYEQYF.

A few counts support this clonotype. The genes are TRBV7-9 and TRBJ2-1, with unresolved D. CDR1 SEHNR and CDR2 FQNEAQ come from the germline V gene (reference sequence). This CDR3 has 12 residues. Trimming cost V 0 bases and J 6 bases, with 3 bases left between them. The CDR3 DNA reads TGTGCCAGCAGCTTAGCGATCAATGAGCAGTTCTTC. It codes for CASSLAINEQFF.

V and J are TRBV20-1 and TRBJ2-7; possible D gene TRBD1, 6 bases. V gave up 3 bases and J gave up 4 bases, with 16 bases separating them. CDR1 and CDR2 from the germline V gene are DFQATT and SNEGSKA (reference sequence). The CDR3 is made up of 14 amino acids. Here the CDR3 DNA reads TGCAGTGCTAGCACCCAGGGGAGTGTTTACGAGCAGTACTTC. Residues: CSASTQGSVYEQYF.

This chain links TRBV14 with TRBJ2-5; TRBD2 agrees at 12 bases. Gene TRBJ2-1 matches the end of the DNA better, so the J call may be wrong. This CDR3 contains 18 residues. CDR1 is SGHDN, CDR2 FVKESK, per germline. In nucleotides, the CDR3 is TGTGCCAGCAGCCAAGACAAAGAGACTAGCGGGAGCGGTGGTGAGCAGTTCTTC. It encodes CASSQDKETSGSGGEQFF.

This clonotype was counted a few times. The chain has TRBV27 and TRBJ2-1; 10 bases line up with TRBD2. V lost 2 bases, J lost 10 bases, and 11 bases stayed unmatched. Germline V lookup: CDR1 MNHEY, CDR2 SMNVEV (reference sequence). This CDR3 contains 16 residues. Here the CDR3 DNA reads TGTGCCAGCAGTTTAGCTAGCGGGAGTGGCCCAGGGGAGCAGTTCTTC. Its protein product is CASSLASGSGPGEQFF.

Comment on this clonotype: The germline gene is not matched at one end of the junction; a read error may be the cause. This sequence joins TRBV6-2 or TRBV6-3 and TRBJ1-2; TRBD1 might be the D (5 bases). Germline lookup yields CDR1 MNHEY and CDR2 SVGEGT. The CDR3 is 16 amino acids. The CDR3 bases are TGTGCCAGCAGTTTTACCGGGACTTCCTCTAACCATGGCTACACCTTC. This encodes CASSFTGTSSNHGYTF.

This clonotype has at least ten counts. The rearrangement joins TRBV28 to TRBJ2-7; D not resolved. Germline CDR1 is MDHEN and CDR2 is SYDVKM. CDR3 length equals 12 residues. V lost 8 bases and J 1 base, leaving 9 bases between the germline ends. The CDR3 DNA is TGTGCCAGCCTAGGGCTTTCCTACGAGCAGTACTTC. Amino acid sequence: CASLGLSYEQYF.

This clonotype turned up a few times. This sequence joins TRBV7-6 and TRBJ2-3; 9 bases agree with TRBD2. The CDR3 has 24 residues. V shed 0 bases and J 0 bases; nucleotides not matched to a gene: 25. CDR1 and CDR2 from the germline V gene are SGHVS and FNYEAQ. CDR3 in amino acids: CASSLAPTSGRPWPLETSTDTQYF. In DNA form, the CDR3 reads TGTGCCAGCAGCTTAGCACCGACCAGCGGGAGGCCTTGGCCCCTTGAAACTAGCACAGATACGCAGTATTTT.

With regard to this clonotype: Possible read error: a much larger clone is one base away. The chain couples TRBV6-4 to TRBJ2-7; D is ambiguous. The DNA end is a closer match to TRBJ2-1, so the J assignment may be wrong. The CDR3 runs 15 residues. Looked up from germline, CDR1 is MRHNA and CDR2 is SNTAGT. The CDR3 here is CASSDSIETYSEQFF. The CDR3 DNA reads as TGTGCCAGCAGTGACTCAATAGAAACCTACAGTGAGCAGTTCTTC.

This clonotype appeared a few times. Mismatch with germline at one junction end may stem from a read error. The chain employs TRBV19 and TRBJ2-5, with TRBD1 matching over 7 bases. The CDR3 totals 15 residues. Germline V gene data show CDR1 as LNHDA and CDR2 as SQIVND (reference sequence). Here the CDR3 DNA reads TGTGCCAGTAGTATATCCGGGACAGCCTACAATGAGCGGTTCTTC. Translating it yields CASSISGTAYNERFF.

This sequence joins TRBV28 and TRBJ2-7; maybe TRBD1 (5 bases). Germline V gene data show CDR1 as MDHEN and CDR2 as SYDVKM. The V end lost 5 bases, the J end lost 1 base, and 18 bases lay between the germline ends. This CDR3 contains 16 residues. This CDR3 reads CASSAHTGMTSYEQYF. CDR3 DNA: TGTGCCAGCAGTGCCCATACAGGTATGACTTCCTACGAGCAGTACTTC. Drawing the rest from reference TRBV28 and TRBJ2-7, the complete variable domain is DVKVTQSSRYLVKRTGEKVFLECVQDMDHENMFWYRQDPGLGLRLIYFSYDVKMKEKGDIPEGYSVSREKKERFSLILESASTNQTSMYLCASSAHTGMTSYEQYFGPGTRLTVT.

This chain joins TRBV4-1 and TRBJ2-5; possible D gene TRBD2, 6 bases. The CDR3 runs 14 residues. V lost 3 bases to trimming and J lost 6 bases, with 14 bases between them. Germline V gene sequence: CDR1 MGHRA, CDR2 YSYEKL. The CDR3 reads CASSQGLSDKTQYF. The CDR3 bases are TGCGCCAGCAGCCAGGGACTGTCGGATAAGACCCAGTACTTC.

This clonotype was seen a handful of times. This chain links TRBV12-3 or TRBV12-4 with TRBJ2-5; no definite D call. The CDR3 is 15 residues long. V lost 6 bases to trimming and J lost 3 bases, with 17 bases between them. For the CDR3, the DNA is TGTGCCAGCAGCCTCTCGGCCTTAGCCGAAGAGACCCAGTACTTC. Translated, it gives CASSLSALAEETQYF.

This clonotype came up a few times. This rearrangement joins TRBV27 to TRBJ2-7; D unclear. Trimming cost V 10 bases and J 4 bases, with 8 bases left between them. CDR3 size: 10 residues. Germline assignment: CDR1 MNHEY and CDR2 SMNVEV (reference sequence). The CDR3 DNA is TGTGCCACAGGCAGGTACGAGCAGTACTTC. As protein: CATGRYEQYF.

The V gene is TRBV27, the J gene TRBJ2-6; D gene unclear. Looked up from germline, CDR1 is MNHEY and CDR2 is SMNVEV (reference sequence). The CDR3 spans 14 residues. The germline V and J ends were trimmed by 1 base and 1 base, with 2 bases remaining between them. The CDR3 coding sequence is TGTGCCAGCAGTTTATGGTCTGGGGCCAACGTCCTGACTTTC. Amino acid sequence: CASSLWSGANVLTF.

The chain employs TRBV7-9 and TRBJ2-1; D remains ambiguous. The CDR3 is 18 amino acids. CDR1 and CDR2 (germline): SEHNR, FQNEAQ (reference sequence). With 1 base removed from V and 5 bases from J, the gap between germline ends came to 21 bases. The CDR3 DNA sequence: TGTGCCAGCAGCTTAGATCATAGGGCACGACCCGGTCACAATGAGCAGTTCTTC. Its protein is CASSLDHRARPGHNEQFF.